Sequencing of this TCR beta chain was carried out in a study of blood T cell repertoires in COVID-19. About the research overall: The United States, Italy and Spain supplied acute and convalescent COVID-19 samples.

This CDR3 has 16 amino acids. V lost 2 bases and J 2 bases, leaving 14 bases between the germline ends. Per germline, CDR1 MNHEY and CDR2 SMNVEV (reference sequence). Under the authors' procedure: Amplification of reference gene primers provided the estimated nucleated cell counts. TCRdb keeps only in-frame clones here, not all; method: immunoSEQ multiplex PCR. From that table come the V and J calls and clone size; the DNA was used to work out D and trimming. The table has about 130,000 clones, about four fifths seen once. All recovered Cohort 3 donors got two negative PCRs, got clearance, or saw symptom resolution. This clone was recorded a few times.

This chain links TRBV27 with TRBJ2-3; D ambiguous. This sequence originates from a man in his thirties or forties who had recovered from COVID-19. The specimen was PBMCs or T cells enriched from blood (not recorded which). In nucleotides, the CDR3 is TGTGCCAGCAGTTTAGGGCCACGGCCCCCCACAGATACGCAGTATTTT. As protein: CASSLGPRPPTDTQYF.